This T cell receptor beta chain comes out of a study of cytomegalovirus exposure and HLA in healthy donors. General study results and limits: In vitro data verified a few CMV-associated chains as specific for CMV antigens.

Separate from the approximately 670-subject first cohort was the 120-subject validation cohort, to which the donors belonged. For this clone: No antigen is known for it.

Method: immunoSEQ multiplex PCR; TCRdb's copy keeps in-frame clones and lacks some. The data contain 150,000 to 200,000 clones, less than 85% of them singletons. Sequencing was performed on PBMCs. The origin of this receptor is a man younger than 35 in good health and CMV-seropositive.

DNA of the CDR3: TGTGCCAGCTCGGACAGGGAATGGCAGCCCCAGCATTTT. Protein sequence: CASSDREWQPQHF. The chain has TRBV27 and TRBJ1-5, with 8 bases identical to TRBD1. After removal of 8 bases from V and 7 bases from J, the junction contained 7 bases not matched to a gene. The CDR3 consists of 13 residues. Germline V gives CDR1 MNHEY, CDR2 SMNVEV (reference sequence).